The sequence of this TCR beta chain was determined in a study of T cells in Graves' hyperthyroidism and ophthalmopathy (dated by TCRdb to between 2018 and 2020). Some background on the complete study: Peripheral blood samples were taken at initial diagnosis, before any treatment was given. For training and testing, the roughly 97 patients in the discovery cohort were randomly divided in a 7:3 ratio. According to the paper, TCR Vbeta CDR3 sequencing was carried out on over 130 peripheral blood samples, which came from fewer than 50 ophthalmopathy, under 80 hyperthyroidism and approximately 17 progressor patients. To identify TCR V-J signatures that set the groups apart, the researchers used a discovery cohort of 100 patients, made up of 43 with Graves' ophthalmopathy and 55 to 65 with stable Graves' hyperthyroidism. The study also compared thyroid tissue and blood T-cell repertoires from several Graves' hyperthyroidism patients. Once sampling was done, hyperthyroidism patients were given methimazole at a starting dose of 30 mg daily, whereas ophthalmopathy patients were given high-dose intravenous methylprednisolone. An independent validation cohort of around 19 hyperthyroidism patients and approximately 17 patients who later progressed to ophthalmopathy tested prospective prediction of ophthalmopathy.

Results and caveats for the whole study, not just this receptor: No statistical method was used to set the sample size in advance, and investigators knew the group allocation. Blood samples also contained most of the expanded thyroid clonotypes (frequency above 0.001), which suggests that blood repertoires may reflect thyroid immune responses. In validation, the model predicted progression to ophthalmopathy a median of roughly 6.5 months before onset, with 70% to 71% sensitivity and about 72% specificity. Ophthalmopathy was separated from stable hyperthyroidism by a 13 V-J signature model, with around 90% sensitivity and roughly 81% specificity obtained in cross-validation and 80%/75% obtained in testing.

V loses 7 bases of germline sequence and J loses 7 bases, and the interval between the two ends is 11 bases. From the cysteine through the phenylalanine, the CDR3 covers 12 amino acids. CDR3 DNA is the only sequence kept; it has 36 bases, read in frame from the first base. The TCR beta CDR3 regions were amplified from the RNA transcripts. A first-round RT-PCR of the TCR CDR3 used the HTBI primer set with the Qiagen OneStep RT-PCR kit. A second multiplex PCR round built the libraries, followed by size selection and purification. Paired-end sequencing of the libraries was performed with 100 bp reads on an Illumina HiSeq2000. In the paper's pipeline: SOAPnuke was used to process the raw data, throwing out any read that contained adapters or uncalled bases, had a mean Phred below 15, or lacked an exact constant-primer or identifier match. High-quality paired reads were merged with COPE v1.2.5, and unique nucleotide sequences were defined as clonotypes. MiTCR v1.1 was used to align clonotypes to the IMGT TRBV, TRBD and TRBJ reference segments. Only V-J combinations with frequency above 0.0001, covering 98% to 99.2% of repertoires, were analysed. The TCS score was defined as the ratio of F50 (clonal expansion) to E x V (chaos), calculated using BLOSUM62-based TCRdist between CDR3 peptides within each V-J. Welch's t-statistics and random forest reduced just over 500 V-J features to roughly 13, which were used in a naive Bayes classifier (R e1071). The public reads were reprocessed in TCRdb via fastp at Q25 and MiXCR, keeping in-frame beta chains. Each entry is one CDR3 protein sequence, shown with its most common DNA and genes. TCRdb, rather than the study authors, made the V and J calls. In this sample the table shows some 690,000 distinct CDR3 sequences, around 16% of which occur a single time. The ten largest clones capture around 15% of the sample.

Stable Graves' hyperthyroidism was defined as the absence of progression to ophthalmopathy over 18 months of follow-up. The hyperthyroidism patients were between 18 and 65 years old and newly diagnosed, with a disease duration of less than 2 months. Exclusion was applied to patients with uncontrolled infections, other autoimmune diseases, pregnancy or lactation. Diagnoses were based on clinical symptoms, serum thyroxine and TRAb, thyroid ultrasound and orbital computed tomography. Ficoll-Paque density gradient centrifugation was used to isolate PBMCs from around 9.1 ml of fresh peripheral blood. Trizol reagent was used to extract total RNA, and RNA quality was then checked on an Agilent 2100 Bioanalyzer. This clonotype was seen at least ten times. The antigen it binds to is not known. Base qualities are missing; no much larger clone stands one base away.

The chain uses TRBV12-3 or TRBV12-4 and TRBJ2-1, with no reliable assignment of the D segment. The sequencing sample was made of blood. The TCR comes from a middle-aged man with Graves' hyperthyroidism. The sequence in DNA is TGTGCCAGCACCATTTTCGAGAATGAGCAGTTCTTC. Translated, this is CASTIFENEQFF.